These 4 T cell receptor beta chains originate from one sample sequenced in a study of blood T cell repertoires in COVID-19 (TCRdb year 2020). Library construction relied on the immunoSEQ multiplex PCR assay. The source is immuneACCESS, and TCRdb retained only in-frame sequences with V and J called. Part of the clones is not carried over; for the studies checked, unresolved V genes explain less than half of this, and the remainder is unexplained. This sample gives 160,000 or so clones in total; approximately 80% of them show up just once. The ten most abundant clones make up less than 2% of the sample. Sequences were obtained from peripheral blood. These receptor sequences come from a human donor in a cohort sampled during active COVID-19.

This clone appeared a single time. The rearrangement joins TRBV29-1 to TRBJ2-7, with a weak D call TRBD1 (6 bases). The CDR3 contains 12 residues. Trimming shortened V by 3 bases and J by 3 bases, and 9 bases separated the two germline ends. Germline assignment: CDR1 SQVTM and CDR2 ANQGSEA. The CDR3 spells CSVEATGYEQYF. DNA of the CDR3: TGCAGCGTTGAGGCGACAGGCTACGAGCAGTACTTC.

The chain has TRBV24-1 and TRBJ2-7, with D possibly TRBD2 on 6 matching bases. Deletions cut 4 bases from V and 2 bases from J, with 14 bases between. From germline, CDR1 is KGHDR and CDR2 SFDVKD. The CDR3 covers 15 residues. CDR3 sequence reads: CATSDSGTLTYEQYF. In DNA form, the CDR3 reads TGTGCCACCAGTGACTCCGGGACTCTCACCTACGAGCAGTACTTC.

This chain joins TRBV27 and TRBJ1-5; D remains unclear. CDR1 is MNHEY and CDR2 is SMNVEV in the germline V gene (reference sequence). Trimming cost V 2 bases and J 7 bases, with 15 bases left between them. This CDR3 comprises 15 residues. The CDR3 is CASSLVQVEGQPQHF. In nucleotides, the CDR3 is TGTGCCAGCAGTTTAGTCCAGGTGGAGGGCCAGCCCCAGCATTTT.

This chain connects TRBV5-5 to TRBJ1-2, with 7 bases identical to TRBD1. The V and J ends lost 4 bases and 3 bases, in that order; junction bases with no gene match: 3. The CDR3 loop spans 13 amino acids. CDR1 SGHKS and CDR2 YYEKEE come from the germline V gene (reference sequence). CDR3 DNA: TGTGCCAGCAGCGTCAGGGGGGACTATGGCTACACCTTC. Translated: CASSVRGDYGYTF.